The clone carrying this T cell receptor (beta chain) was recorded a few times. Antigen: not known. Expressed TCRB transcripts were sequenced after all isolated RNA was converted to cDNA. Produced via immunoSEQ multiplex PCR; TCRdb's table is partial and in-frame only. The table records around 250,000 clones, around 21% of them present only once. These data originate in a study of beta chain features in type 1 diabetes. From germline, CDR1 is LNHDA and CDR2 SQIVND (reference sequence). This CDR3 comprises 13 residues. Trimming left V 10 bases short and J 0 bases short, with 12 bases between. The authors sorted CD4+ naive, central memory, regulatory and stem cell-like memory cells via CD45RO/CCR7/CD25/CD127/CD95/CD27. Study outcomes and limitations: In all four CD4+ subsets, TCRB CDR3 length was significantly, moderately reduced in type 1 diabetes.

Sample: naive CD4+ T cells from blood. The chain carries TRBV19 and TRBJ1-1, with D possibly TRBD1 on 6 matching bases. This receptor was obtained from a woman aged 40 to 49 with type 1 diabetes. The CDR3 sequence is CATSDRLNTEAFF. The DNA of the CDR3 is TGTGCCACCTCCGACAGGCTGAACACTGAAGCTTTCTTT.